This T cell receptor (beta chain) originates from a study of vaccination effects on CD4 cells after COVID-19. About this clone: What it binds is not known.

Ahead of sequencing, the ViraFEST assay grew antigen-specific CD4+ T cells using viral peptide pools. Following culture for approximately ten days, CD4+ T cells were isolated. According to the study, vaccine recipients showed no prior SARS-CoV-2 infection and negative nucleocapsid antibodies. Trimming left V 0 bases short and J 4 bases short, with 21 bases between. The CDR3 is 18 residues long. Germline V gives CDR1 MGHRA, CDR2 YSYEKL. Produced via immunoSEQ multiplex PCR; TCRdb's table is partial and in-frame only. This sample carries tens of thousands of clones, roughly 74% of them seen once, and the ten largest clones take 2.5% to 3.5%.

This receptor was obtained from a human donor who received a COVID-19 vaccine. The specimen comprised CD4+ T cells from PBMCs cultured with HCoV-NL63 spike peptides, sampled before COVID-19 vaccination. This chain uses TRBV4-1 with TRBJ1-2, with D tentatively TRBD1 (5 bases). CDR3 DNA: TGCGCCAGCAGCCAAGATAGGTCGCAGGGATATACCTCCTATGGCTACACCTTC. This encodes CASSQDRSQGYTSYGYTF.